Each of the 16 T cell receptor beta chains below was sequenced from the same sample in a study of T cells after yellow fever vaccination. From the 5' RACE reads, TCRdb called clonotypes with MiXCR, one entry per CDR3 protein. This table holds roughly 310,000 distinct CDR3 sequences, more than 3% found once. The sample was PBMCs, taken on the day of the yellow fever booster vaccination. The origin of the receptors is a man younger than 30 who received the YFV17D yellow fever vaccine.

V gene TRBV7-2 combines with J gene TRBJ1-4, with D unresolved. This CDR3 is built from 16 residues. Germline CDR1 reads SGHTA; CDR2 reads FQGNSA. With 5 bases removed from V and 6 bases from J, the gap between germline ends came to 19 bases. The CDR3 spells CASSAGIGGFYEKLFF. CDR3 nucleotide sequence: TGTGCCAGCAGCGCAGGAATCGGCGGGTTCTATGAAAAACTGTTTTTT.

The chain recombines TRBV12-5 with TRBJ2-7; D gene unclear. Trimming removed 7 bases at V and 4 bases at J, with 17 bases between. Germline V gene lookup returns CDR1 LGHNT and CDR2 FRNRAP. The CDR3 length is 14 residues. CDR3 bases: TGTGCTAGTGCCCCGGACGGCTCCTTTTACGAGCAGTACTTC. Its protein product is CASAPDGSFYEQYF.

This clonotype has a handful of counts. The chain combines TRBV14 with TRBJ2-5, with D possibly being TRBD2 (6 bases). V was clipped by 11 bases and J by 2 bases, with 24 bases between them. In germline, CDR1 is SGHDN, CDR2 FVKESK. This CDR3 contains 16 residues. The CDR3 coding sequence is TGTGCCGGGTCGAGGGACTGGACTAAAATTCAAGAGACCCAGTACTTC. This codes for CAGSRDWTKIQETQYF. The variable domain in full, completed from reference TRBV14 and TRBJ2-5, reads EAGVTQFPSHSVIEKGQTVTLRCDPISGHDNLYWYRRVMGKEIKFLLHFVKESKQDESGMPNNRFLAERTGGTYSTLKVQPAELEDSGVYFCAGSRDWTKIQETQYFGPGTRLLVL.

This clonotype was detected ten times or more. CDR3 loop: CSARDRQGGGYTEKLFF. For the CDR3, the DNA is TGCAGTGCTAGAGATAGACAGGGAGGGGGATATACAGAAAAACTGTTTTTT. This sequence joins TRBV20-1 and TRBJ1-4, with 7 bases matching TRBD1. Germline CDR1 is DFQATT and CDR2 is SNEGSKA (reference sequence). Trimming took 0 bases from V and 8 from J; bases not matched to a gene: 15. The CDR3 runs to 17 residues.

This chain joins TRBV7-2 and TRBJ1-2; D is perhaps TRBD1 (6 bases). The CDR3 has 15 amino acids. Germline V gives CDR1 SGHTA, CDR2 FQGNSA. Trimming removed 5 bases from V and 10 bases from J, with 23 bases in between. The chain's CDR3 is CASSRGGGGGDVYTF. The DNA of the CDR3 is TGTGCCAGCAGCCGCGGAGGAGGGGGAGGGGATGTCTACACCTTC. Combining the CDR3 with reference TRBV7-2 and TRBJ1-2 gives the whole variable domain GAGVSQSPSNKVTEKGKDVELRCDPISGHTALYWYRQSLGQGLEFLIYFQGNSAPDKSGLPSDRFSAERTGGSVSTLTIQRTQQEDSAVYLCASSRGGGGGDVYTFGSGTRLTVV.

Only a few counts were recorded for this clonotype. The V call is TRBV18, the J call TRBJ2-5, with 7 bases that match TRBD2. With 6 bases clipped from V and 7 bases from J, the junction kept 11 bases outside the gene matches. The germline V gene encodes CDR1 KGHSH and CDR2 LQKENI. The length of the CDR3 is 14 residues. The CDR3 spells CASSPRSGTRTQYF. CDR3 nucleotide sequence: TGTGCCAGCTCTCCTCGGAGCGGGACGCGGACCCAGTACTTC.

In its sample, this clonotype was seen a few times. The chain couples TRBV6-2 or TRBV6-3 to TRBJ1-2, with TRBD1 matching 9 bases. CDR1 is MNHEY, CDR2 SVGEGT, per germline. V was pared by 2 bases and J by 8 bases, with 6 bases of the junction left unmatched. The length of the CDR3 is 14 residues. CDR3 sequence: CASSYPGQGYGYTF. The CDR3 nucleotides are TGTGCCAGCAGTTACCCTGGACAGGGGTACGGCTACACCTTC.

Ten or more counts support this clonotype. The chain couples TRBV13 to TRBJ2-7; 9 positions agree with TRBD1. This CDR3 is built from 16 residues. Germline CDR1 reads PRHDT; CDR2 reads FYEKMQ (reference sequence). V shed 4 bases and J 1 base; nucleotides not matched to a gene: 8. CDR3: CASSWGAGTGSYEQYF. Written as DNA, the CDR3 is TGTGCCAGCAGCTGGGGGGCCGGGACAGGGTCCTACGAGCAGTACTTC. The variable domain in full, completed from reference TRBV13 and TRBJ2-7, reads AAGVIQSPRHLIKEKRETATLKCYPIPRHDTVYWYQQGPGQDPQFLISFYEKMQSDKGSIPDRFSAQQFSDYHSELNMSSLELGDSALYFCASSWGAGTGSYEQYFGPGTRLTVT.

V and J are TRBV6-5 and TRBJ2-1, with D perhaps given as TRBD1 or TRBD2 (6 bases each). CDR1 is MNHEY, CDR2 SVGAGI, per germline. CDR3 length equals 14 residues. V lost 7 bases, J lost 4 bases, and 14 bases lay in between. The CDR3 loop is CASKGGTLYNEQFF. In nucleotides, the CDR3 is TGTGCCAGCAAGGGGGGAACTCTATACAATGAGCAGTTCTTC.

The rearrangement links TRBV7-9 to TRBJ1-4; TRBD1 matches at 9 bases. V gave up 6 bases and J gave up 8 bases; unmatched junction bases: 7. The CDR3 is 14 residues long. Germline values: CDR1 SEHNR, CDR2 FQNEAQ (reference sequence). The CDR3 sequence: CASRLTGGGEKLFF. The CDR3, as DNA: TGTGCCAGCAGACTGACAGGGGGAGGAGAAAAACTGTTTTTT. The full variable domain, its missing parts supplied by reference TRBV7-9 and TRBJ1-4, is DTGVSQNPRHKITKRGQNVTFRCDPISEHNRLYWYRQTLGQGPEFLTYFQNEAQLEKSRLLSDRFSAERPKGSFSTLEIQRTEQGDSAMYLCASRLTGGGEKLFFGSGTQLSVL.

This clonotype was detected ten times or more. The chain employs TRBV27 and TRBJ1-5; D gene ambiguous. This CDR3 region has 12 residues. The germline V gene has CDR1 MNHEY and CDR2 SMNVEV (reference sequence). With 5 bases removed from V and 6 bases from J, the gap between germline ends came to 8 bases. The CDR3 region has the DNA TGTGCCAGCAGTCGGGGTGGTCAGCCCCAGCATTTT. Protein: CASSRGGQPQHF.

This clonotype was counted between two and nine times. The genes are TRBV7-3 and TRBJ2-1, with D uncertain. CDR3 length equals 14 residues. V was clipped by 1 base and J by 6 bases, with 10 bases between them. In germline, CDR1 is SGHTA, CDR2 FQGTGA. The CDR3 DNA follows: TGTGCCAGCAGCTTAAATCCCGATGGCAATGAGCAGTTCTTC. This codes for CASSLNPDGNEQFF.

This clonotype was found many times. The chain recombines TRBV2 with TRBJ2-1; possible D gene TRBD1, 6 bases. The CDR3 runs 13 residues. The germline gives CDR1 SNHLY, CDR2 FYNNEI. The germline V and J ends were trimmed by 7 bases and 8 bases, with 15 bases remaining between them. CDR3 sequence: CASKFGGAHEQFF. CDR3 DNA sequence: TGTGCCAGCAAGTTTGGGGGCGCCCATGAGCAGTTCTTC.

The chain joins TRBV11-2 to TRBJ2-7; perhaps TRBD2 as D (6 bases). CDR3 length: 15 amino acids. The germline gives CDR1 SGHAT, CDR2 FQNNGV. Trimming took off 2 bases at V and 1 base at J, with 12 bases between the two ends. Here the CDR3 DNA reads TGTGCCAGCAGCTTATACAGCGGGCGGTCCTACGAGCAGTACTTC. It is translated as CASSLYSGRSYEQYF.

The table lists this clonotype with many counts. CDR3 loop: CASSRDSFASNQPQHF. In nucleotides, the CDR3 is TGTGCCAGCTCACGGGACAGCTTCGCTAGCAATCAGCCCCAGCATTTT. The V and J genes are TRBV6-5 and TRBJ1-5; TRBD1 matches 7 bases. Per germline, CDR1 MNHEY and CDR2 SVGAGI. V was pared by 8 bases and J by 0 bases, with 10 bases of the junction left unmatched. There are 16 residues in the CDR3.

The sample holds many counts of this clonotype. V gene TRBV5-1 combines with J gene TRBJ2-3; TRBD2 might be the D (6 bases). The V end lost 4 bases, the J end lost 3 bases, and 9 bases lay between the germline ends. Germline V gene data show CDR1 as SGHRS and CDR2 as YFSETQ. The CDR3 length is 13 residues. The CDR3 region is CASSGGLTDTQYF. The CDR3, as DNA: TGCGCCAGCAGCGGGGGGTTAACAGATACGCAGTATTTT.